This TCR beta chain was identified during a study of breast tumors, draining lymph nodes, adjacent tissues (dated by TCRdb to 2016 to 2017). Background for the entire study: TCR beta repertoires were compared across tumor, adjacent nontumor tissue and axillary lymph nodes obtained from breast cancer patients. In human breast cancer, the study set out to evaluate how tumor, surrounding tissue and draining lymph node repertoires relate to one another and whether T cells may move between these sites. The paper's findings and limits, for the study overall: Tumor T-cell repertoires showed less diversity than lymph node repertoires and more diversity than nontumor tissue repertoires, and tumor T-cell repertoires showed preferential V and J gene usage. The data were considered consistent with most tumor T cells being derived from the lymph node and subsequently expanding within tumor tissue. In luminal-like breast cancer, tumor and nontumor tissue repertoires resembled each other significantly more than in basal-like breast cancer. Rather than being directly demonstrated, the conclusion that tumor T cells originate in lymph nodes was presented as consistent with a hypothesis.

This clonotype was seen repeatedly, ten times or more. Which antigen it targets is not known. Per-base quality was not reported, and no clone a single base away is much larger than it. Lymph node samples were obtained from the axillary draining lymph nodes of breast cancer patients. From V the trimming removes 4 bases and from J it removes 7 bases, while the gene matches leave 11 bases of the junction unaccounted for. From cysteine to phenylalanine, the CDR3 is 15 amino acids long. The retained sequence is limited to the CDR3, 45 bases, with the frame set at the first base. Sequences DFQATT (CDR1) and SNEGSKA (CDR2) are obtained from the germline V gene (reference sequence). Sequenced using an Illumina HiSeq 2000. Multiplex PCR amplification was used to build the TCR beta chain libraries. High-throughput sequencing was used to analyze the amplified TCR beta chain products. TCRdb took the public reads, trimmed them with fastp at Q25, ran MiXCR for clone calling and kept in-frame beta chains. Here each entry gathers all rows of one CDR3 protein and keeps the most common genes and DNA. Counted in this sample were around 140,000 distinct CDR3 sequences; around a third of them appeared once. Roughly 2.2% of the sample comes from the top ten.

The clonotype was recovered from a female donor with breast cancer. Some clones in this sample may be carry-over from other donors' samples. The sequence joins TRBV20-1 to TRBJ1-5, with TRBD1 identical over 9 junction bases. Sequenced sample: axillary lymph node tissue. The nucleotide sequence is TGCAGTGCTAATCCCACTAGGACAGGGGAACAGCCCCAGCATTTT. Its translation reads: CSANPTRTGEQPQHF.